Listed below are T cell receptor beta chains from one sample, sequenced in a study of T cells after yellow fever vaccination. In TCRdb, the 5' RACE reads were re-called with MiXCR into one record per CDR3 protein. The sample holds about 340,000 distinct CDR3 sequences; 8% to 10% are singletons and the top ten take approximately 19%. This specimen was PBMCs, taken on the day of the first yellow fever vaccination. These receptors all come from a young man who received the YFV17D yellow fever vaccine. CDR3s include the opening cysteine and the closing phenylalanine or tryptophan. The D gene is left open where the match is weak. The size of a clone is reported for some rows only, either as once, few or many, or as a class for expanded clones.

>TRBD2|.|16|TRBJ2-4|TRBV4-1
CASSQRSGGPGNIQYF
TGCGCCAGCAGCCAAAGGAGCGGGGGGCCTGGGAACATTCAGTACTTC
>.|many|15|TRBJ2-1|TRBV5-4
CASRRGASSYNEQFF
TGTGCCAGCAGGAGGGGGGCCAGTTCCTACAATGAGCAGTTCTTC
>.|many|17|TRBJ2-1|TRBV7-6
CASSPQESGGSYNEQFF
TGTGCCAGCAGCCCCCAAGAATCGGGCGGCTCCTACAATGAGCAGTTCTTC
>.|.|14|TRBJ2-5|TRBV4-1
CASSPRELQETQYF
TGCGCCAGCAGCCCAAGGGAGCTTCAAGAGACCCAGTACTTC
>TRBD1|few|15|TRBJ1-2|TRBV3-1
CASSPTGQGYYGYTF
TGTGCCAGCAGCCCTACGGGACAGGGCTACTATGGCTACACCTTC
>.|.|14|TRBJ2-5|TRBV5-1
CASSLRAWQETQYF
TGCGCCAGCAGCTTGCGGGCCTGGCAAGAGACCCAGTACTTC
>TRBD1|few|14|TRBJ1-2|TRBV28
CASIWTGVNYGYTF
TGTGCCAGCATCTGGACAGGGGTTAACTATGGCTACACCTTC
>.|few|13|TRBJ1-1|TRBV4-3
CASSRGVGMEAFF
TGCGCCAGCAGCCGAGGGGTGGGGATGGAAGCTTTCTTT
>TRBD1|.|14|TRBJ1-1|TRBV5-6
CASSFRTGVTEAFF
TGTGCCAGCAGCTTTAGAACAGGGGTCACTGAAGCTTTCTTT
>.|.|16|TRBJ2-6|TRBV4-3
CASSQDGSSGANVLTF
TGCGCCAGCAGCCAAGATGGAAGCTCTGGGGCCAACGTCCTGACTTTC
>.|.|14|TRBJ1-4|TRBV6-1
CASSPRAPDEKLFF
TGTGCCAGCAGCCCCCGGGCCCCGGATGAAAAACTGTTTTTT
>TRBD1|.|13|TRBJ1-1|TRBV27
CASRGTGATEAFF
TGTGCCAGCCGCGGGACAGGGGCTACTGAAGCTTTCTTT
>.|few|13|TRBJ2-5|TRBV12-5
CASGLVEEGTQYF
TGTGCTAGTGGTTTGGTAGAAGAGGGGACCCAGTACTTC
>.|few|12|TRBJ2-5|TRBV7-2
CASGALQETQYF
TGTGCCAGCGGCGCACTTCAGGAGACCCAGTACTTC
>TRBD1|.|13|TRBJ1-1|TRBV5-1
CASSLQGATEAFF
TGCGCCAGCAGCTTGCAGGGGGCGACTGAAGCTTTCTTT
>.|many|15|TRBJ2-1|TRBV6-5
CASSYGGSSYNEQFF
TGTGCCAGCAGTTACGGGGGGAGCTCCTACAATGAGCAGTTCTTC
>TRBD2|few|19|TRBJ2-1|TRBV29-1
CSVETKGTSGGRGVYEQFF
TGCAGCGTTGAAACGAAAGGGACTAGCGGGGGGCGGGGGGTATATGAGCAGTTCTTC
>.|few|15|TRBJ1-1|TRBV11-2
CASSTSGGANTEAFF
TGTGCCAGCAGCACGTCAGGTGGGGCTAACACTGAAGCTTTCTTT
>TRBD1|.|15|TRBJ1-4|TRBV15
CATSRDRGINEKLFF
TGTGCCACCAGCAGGGACAGGGGGATTAATGAAAAACTGTTTTTT
>.|.|16|TRBJ2-3|TRBV12-3/TRBV12-4
CASSPSGWGRTDTQYF
TGTGCCAGCAGCCCGTCTGGTTGGGGGCGAACAGATACGCAGTATTTT
>.|many|12|TRBJ1-5|TRBV30
CAWSPDFGPQHF
TGTGCCTGGAGTCCGGATTTCGGGCCCCAGCATTTT
>.|few|14|TRBJ2-3|TRBV9
CASSVGGSVGTQYF
TGTGCCAGCAGCGTAGGAGGTAGCGTGGGTACGCAGTATTTT
>TRBD2|many|14|TRBJ2-3|TRBV7-2
CASRGGGSTDTQYF
TGTGCCAGCAGAGGCGGGGGAAGCACAGATACGCAGTATTTT
>.|few|17|TRBJ2-3|TRBV12-3/TRBV12-4
CASSLMAQIPRARTQYF
TGTGCCAGCAGTTTAATGGCCCAGATCCCAAGGGCACGAACGCAGTATTTT
>.|few|15|TRBJ2-7|TRBV19
CASSAALGWSNEQYF
TGTGCCAGTAGCGCCGCCCTCGGGTGGAGTAACGAGCAGTACTTC
>.|many|16|TRBJ1-2|TRBV7-2
CASSLAEDVVNYGYTF
TGTGCCAGCAGCTTAGCGGAAGATGTAGTTAACTATGGCTACACCTTC
>TRBD2|few|16|TRBJ2-5|TRBV3-1
CASSRTSGGYQETQYF
TGTGCCAGCAGCCGCACTAGCGGGGGGTACCAAGAGACCCAGTACTTC
>.|.|20|TRBJ1-1|TRBV4-3
CASSQAYYTTPRYGDTEAFF
TGCGCCAGCAGCCAAGCTTATTACACTACGCCCAGGTACGGCGACACTGAAGCTTTCTTT
>TRBD2|.|17|TRBJ2-3|TRBV7-3
CASSSLLAGVTTDTQYF
TGTGCCAGCAGCTCATTACTAGCGGGGGTTACCACAGATACGCAGTATTTT
>.|few|13|TRBJ1-2|TRBV29-1
CSVEDSTNYGYTF
TGCAGCGTTGAAGACAGTACTAACTATGGCTACACCTTC
>.|few|13|TRBJ2-3|TRBV20-1
CSATDRNTDTQYF
TGCAGTGCCACGGACAGAAACACAGATACGCAGTATTTT
>.|many|15|TRBJ1-1|TRBV14
CASSQGGALNTEAFF
TGTGCCAGCAGCCAAGGGGGCGCCTTAAACACTGAAGCTTTCTTT
>TRBD1|many|14|TRBJ2-7|TRBV2
CASRTGTGGYEQYF
TGTGCCAGCAGAACCGGGACAGGGGGGTACGAGCAGTACTTC